The 21 T cell receptor beta chains presented below share a single source sample, sequenced in a study of blood T cells in healthy people across ages. A second roughly 6 to 12 cycle PCR used barcoded and J-beta primers. Via MiXCR, TCRdb re-called the 5' RACE reads, giving one row per CDR3 protein. In the table there are about 1 million distinct CDR3 sequences, 35% to 50% of which are singletons. The material sequenced was blood. Every receptor here comes from a woman aged 55 to 70 in good health.

The gene calls are TRBV12-5 and TRBJ1-2; 7 positions agree with TRBD1. Per germline, CDR1 LGHNT and CDR2 FRNRAP. Losses at the gene ends were 5 bases for V and 3 bases for J; bases not matched to a gene: 9. The CDR3 spans 15 residues. Here the CDR3 reads CASGLEGQHYYGYTF. The DNA for the CDR3 is TGTGCTAGTGGTCTCGAGGGACAGCATTACTATGGCTACACCTTC.

This chain joins TRBV15 and TRBJ2-3; 10 bases align to TRBD2. J was trimmed by 6 bases and V by 2 bases; bases with no gene match: 8. In germline, CDR1 is LNHNV, CDR2 YYDKDF (reference sequence). CDR3 length equals 16 residues. The CDR3 DNA is TGTGCCACCAGCAGACCGGCTAGCGGGAGCCCTGATACGCAGTATTTT. Protein: CATSRPASGSPDTQYF. Complete variable domain (other parts from reference TRBV15 and TRBJ2-3): DAMVIQNPRYQVTQFGKPVTLSCSQTLNHNVMYWYQQKSSQAPKLLFHYYDKDFNNEADTPDNFQSRRPNTSFCFLDIRSPGLGDTAMYLCATSRPASGSPDTQYFGPGTRLTVL.

This chain links TRBV28 with TRBJ2-1, with TRBD1 matching 8 bases. The germline gives CDR1 MDHEN, CDR2 SYDVKM. This CDR3 region has 15 residues. V was clipped by 5 bases and J by 6 bases; unmatched bases: 9. CDR3 loop: CASSVQGDDVNEQFF. The CDR3 DNA sequence: TGTGCCAGCAGTGTACAGGGGGATGATGTCAATGAGCAGTTCTTC.

This clonotype showed up just a few times. The V gene is TRBV9, the J gene TRBJ2-7; 10 bases match TRBD1. Germline V lookup: CDR1 SGDLS, CDR2 YYNGEE. The J segment lost 5 bases and the V segment lost 3 bases, leaving 8 bases of the junction unmatched. The CDR3 contains 15 residues. The chain's CDR3 is CASSASPGQGHEQYF. Written as DNA, the CDR3 is TGTGCCAGCAGCGCCTCTCCGGGACAGGGGCACGAGCAGTACTTC.

This clonotype has more than one count but fewer than ten. This chain links TRBV6-1 with TRBJ2-4, with 7 nucleotides matching TRBD1. The end of the DNA aligns better with TRBJ2-7, so the J call may be wrong. Per germline, CDR1 MNHNS and CDR2 SASEGT. CDR3 size: 17 residues. The CDR3 is CASSEGPYRGNSYEQYF. As DNA, the CDR3 is TGTGCCAGCAGTGAAGGGCCGTACAGGGGAAACTCCTACGAGCAGTACTTC.

The chain combines TRBV3-1 with TRBJ2-3; 7 positions match TRBD2. Germline assignment: CDR1 LGHDT and CDR2 YNNKEL (reference sequence). The CDR3 is made up of 16 amino acids. Trimming removed 6 bases from V and 3 bases from J; junction bases left unmatched: 12. The CDR3 DNA is TGTGCCAGCAGTGGAGGGCGGGAGAGTATAACAGATACGCAGTATTTT. Translated, it gives CASSGGRESITDTQYF.

The rearrangement joins TRBV5-1 to TRBJ1-4; D call uncertain. The V and J ends lost 0 bases and 10 bases respectively, with 13 bases between them. The CDR3 loop spans 14 amino acids. Germline V gene sequence: CDR1 SGHRS, CDR2 YFSETQ. For the CDR3, the DNA is TGCGCCAGCAGCTTGGACCGGGCAGACGGAAAACTGTTTTTT. Its translation is CASSLDRADGKLFF.

This clonotype has ten or more counts. This sequence joins TRBV4-1 and TRBJ2-1, with D unclear. Trimming removed 0 bases from V and 6 bases from J, with 9 bases in between. Germline CDR1 reads MGHRA; CDR2 reads YSYEKL. This CDR3 is built from 14 residues. CDR3 coding DNA: TGCGCCAGCAGCCAAGATGCGGCCTTCAATGAGCAGTTCTTC. Its translation: CASSQDAAFNEQFF.

The chain combines TRBV10-3 with TRBJ2-1; 12 nucleotides match TRBD2. The closer fit of TRBJ2-7 to the DNA end suggests the J call may be wrong. The CDR3 has 15 amino acids. CDR1 is ENHRY, CDR2 SYGVKD, per germline. CDR3 amino acids: CAISGGTSGYNEQYF. In DNA, the CDR3 is TGTGCCATCAGTGGGGGGACTAGCGGGTACAATGAGCAGTACTTC.

This CDR3 is CASRWGEGYEQYF. The CDR3 DNA sequence: TGTGCCAGCAGATGGGGGGAGGGCTACGAGCAGTACTTC. This chain uses TRBV4-2 with TRBJ2-7, with 7 bases aligning to TRBD2. Unmatched junction bases numbered 5, after V lost 6 bases and J lost 3 bases. The CDR3 extends over 13 amino acids. Germline loops: CDR1 LGHNA, CDR2 YNFKEQ.

The chain employs TRBV5-6 and TRBJ2-5, with 12 bases fitting TRBD2. CDR1 and CDR2 from the germline V gene are SGHDT and YYEEEE. The ends lost 4 bases at V and 4 bases at J; junction bases unmatched: 8. The CDR3 has 16 residues. CDR3 amino acids: CASSVGLAGPRETQYF. The CDR3, as DNA: TGTGCCAGCAGCGTGGGACTAGCGGGCCCCCGAGAGACCCAGTACTTC.

This chain connects TRBV29-1 to TRBJ1-2; D gene ambiguous. The length of the CDR3 is 12 residues. Trimming left V 5 bases short and J 4 bases short, with 11 bases between. CDR1 and CDR2 from the germline V gene are SQVTM and ANQGSEA. In DNA, the CDR3 is TGCAGCGTTTGGGGTGGCCTCTATGGCTACACCTTC. This encodes CSVWGGLYGYTF.

The chain carries TRBV28 and TRBJ1-6; D uncertain. Trimming removed 5 bases from V and 8 bases from J, with 16 bases in between. In germline, CDR1 is MDHEN, CDR2 SYDVKM. The CDR3 sequence is 15 residues long. CDR3: CASSPPDSEDSPLHF. The CDR3 bases are TGTGCCAGCAGTCCCCCGGACTCAGAGGATTCACCCCTCCACTTT.

The chain has TRBV13 and TRBJ2-7; TRBD1 matches 7 bases. The CDR3 is 16 amino acids. The ends lost 5 bases at V and 3 bases at J; junction bases unmatched: 13. Germline values: CDR1 PRHDT, CDR2 FYEKMQ (reference sequence). CDR3 sequence reads: CASSPDGAGGRYEQYF. The CDR3 DNA reads TGTGCCAGCAGCCCCGATGGGGCAGGGGGACGCTACGAGCAGTACTTC.

This clonotype was seen only a few times. V and J are TRBV29-1 and TRBJ1-1; TRBD1 is a possible D gene (6 bases). Germline V CDR1 and CDR2: SQVTM, ANQGSEA. The CDR3 runs to 16 residues. V was pared by 3 bases and J by 4 bases, with 21 bases between. DNA for the CDR3: TGCAGCGTTGATCACGGGGCCCGGCCCAGGGGCACTGAAGCTTTCTTT. Translated, it gives CSVDHGARPRGTEAFF. Full variable domain (missing parts from reference TRBV29-1 and TRBJ1-1): SAVISQKPSRDICQRGTSLTIQCQVDSQVTMMFWYRQQPGQSLTLIATANQGSEATYESGFVIDKFPISRPNLTFSTLTVSNMSPEDSSIYLCSVDHGARPRGTEAFFGQGTRLTVV.

This clonotype was seen just once. The chain couples TRBV24-1 to TRBJ1-1; D is uncertain. The CDR3 spans 17 residues. Per germline, CDR1 KGHDR and CDR2 SFDVKD. The V gene lost 0 bases and the J gene lost 3 bases, with 16 bases spanning the gap. Written as DNA, the CDR3 is TGTGCCACCAGTGATTTGGGGCTTAGGTACGCGTACACTGAAGCTTTCTTT. It translates to CATSDLGLRYAYTEAFF.

This clonotype was recorded a few times. The rearrangement uses TRBV7-2 and TRBJ1-5, with D uncertain. The germline V and J ends were trimmed by 2 bases and 4 bases, with 12 bases remaining between them. Germline lookup yields CDR1 SGHTA and CDR2 FQGNSA. The length of the CDR3 is 15 residues. The CDR3 DNA is TGTGCCAGCAGCTTACGCCCATTTGGGAATCAGCCCCAGCATTTT. Translated, it gives CASSLRPFGNQPQHF.

The chain is built from TRBV6-1 and TRBJ2-3, with 10 bases fitting TRBD1. Germline V gene data show CDR1 as MNHNS and CDR2 as SASEGT. This CDR3 region has 15 residues. V dropped 6 bases and J dropped 3; count of bases not matched to a gene: 6. The CDR3, as DNA: TGTGCCAGCAGAGGACAGGGGGGGATAACAGATACGCAGTATTTT. As protein: CASRGQGGITDTQYF.

The chain is built from TRBV6-6 and TRBJ2-1; D unclear. The CDR3 sequence is 16 residues long. Germline V lookup: CDR1 MNHNY, CDR2 SVGAGI (reference sequence). The V end lost 2 bases, the J end lost 0 bases, and 11 bases lay between the germline ends. This CDR3 is CASSYPTASSYNEQFF. In nucleotides, the CDR3 is TGTGCCAGCAGTTACCCGACGGCCAGCTCCTACAATGAGCAGTTCTTC.

Only a few counts were recorded for this clonotype. This chain uses TRBV20-1 with TRBJ2-6; tentative D call: TRBD2 (5 bases). The CDR3 has 16 amino acids. Trimming stripped 2 bases from V and 4 bases from J, with 15 bases between. Germline values: CDR1 DFQATT, CDR2 SNEGSKA (reference sequence). The CDR3 reads CSARRTGLVGANVLTF. The CDR3 DNA follows: TGCAGTGCTAGACGGACTGGGCTGGTGGGGGCCAACGTCCTGACTTTC.

V and J are TRBV2 and TRBJ2-5; TRBD2 matches at 7 bases. The end of the DNA fits TRBJ2-4 better, so the J call may be wrong. The CDR3 extends over 15 amino acids. Germline V lookup: CDR1 SNHLY, CDR2 FYNNEI. Here the CDR3 DNA reads TGTGCCAGCATGAGGGGCCCGGGAGGCAAAAACATTCAGTACTTC. Protein sequence: CASMRGPGGKNIQYF.